This TCR beta chain was captured by sequencing in a study of CD4 T cells in relation to SARS-CoV-2 and coronaviruses. About the study: PBMCs were cultured with antigen for approximately nine days before TCR beta sequencing. Controls used an HIV-1 Nef peptide pool or no peptide.

As for this clone: Its antigen is unknown.

Clones were sequenced by immunoSEQ multiplex PCR, and TCRdb holds only the in-frame ones, with some missing. The table shows 24,000 or so clones, with 76% occurring only once. Study results and limitations: Crossreactivity was assessed only for spike protein, not other viral proteins.

Before the COVID-19 pandemic, during about 2010-2018, CD4+ T cells were taken from unexposed donors. The cells were cultured for about ten days before CD4+ T cells were isolated. Fresh IL-2 medium replaced half the medium on days 3 and 7. This CDR3 is 15 amino acids long. CDR1 is LGHNA and CDR2 is YSLEER in the germline V gene. V gave up 0 bases and J gave up 5 bases, with 10 bases separating them. Input material: CD4+ T cells from PBMCs, cultured in vitro. The chain joins TRBV4-3 to TRBJ1-4, with D uncertain. The clonotype was recovered from a human donor in good health. The CDR3 spells CASSQEWAMNEKLFF. The CDR3 nucleotides are TGCGCCAGCAGCCAAGAATGGGCGATGAATGAAAAACTGTTTTTT.